The present T cell receptor beta chain was sequenced within a study of blood T cell repertoires in COVID-19. The overall study: Sites across the United States, Italy and Spain contributed samples from acute and convalescent COVID-19.

Germline V gives CDR1 SGDLS, CDR2 YYNGEE. The CDR3 totals 14 residues. Trimming cost V 0 bases and J 2 bases, with 6 bases left between them. Authors' processing steps: Counts of nucleated cells, estimated from reference gene primer amplification, were obtained. TCRdb keeps only in-frame clones here, not all; method: immunoSEQ multiplex PCR. The V and J calls and clone size are taken from that table; D and trimming were inferred from the DNA. The sample contains just over 150,000 clones, about four fifths of which appear only once. The sequenced sample consisted of peripheral blood. This chain connects TRBV9 to TRBJ1-3; D not resolved. The source is a man aged 60-69 years with acute or convalescent COVID-19. The CDR3 DNA sequence: TGTGCCAGCAGCGTAGGTCCAGCTGGAAACACCATATATTTT. Protein product: CASSVGPAGNTIYF.